This TCR beta chain was obtained from a study of CD8 T cells in Susac syndrome. The CDR3 contains 11 residues. V shed 7 bases and J shed 7 bases, with 8 bases lying between them. Germline V gene sequence: CDR1 KGHSH, CDR2 LQKENI. An amount of RNA that ranged from about 0.45 to 1 ug was reverse transcribed with random hexamers. MiXCR was run by TCRdb on the immunoSEQ multiplex PCR reads, yielding one entry per CDR3 protein. Counted here are fewer than 85,000 distinct CDR3 sequences, approximately 94% occurring once; the ten biggest clones make up about 0.5%. The rearrangement joins TRBV18 to TRBJ2-1, with D tentatively TRBD1 (6 bases). The source material was CD8+ T cells from PBMCs. The sequence was obtained from a human donor with Susac syndrome. For the CDR3, the DNA is TGTGCCAGCTTCAGGGGTAATGAGCAGTTCTTC. Its translation: CASFRGNEQFF.